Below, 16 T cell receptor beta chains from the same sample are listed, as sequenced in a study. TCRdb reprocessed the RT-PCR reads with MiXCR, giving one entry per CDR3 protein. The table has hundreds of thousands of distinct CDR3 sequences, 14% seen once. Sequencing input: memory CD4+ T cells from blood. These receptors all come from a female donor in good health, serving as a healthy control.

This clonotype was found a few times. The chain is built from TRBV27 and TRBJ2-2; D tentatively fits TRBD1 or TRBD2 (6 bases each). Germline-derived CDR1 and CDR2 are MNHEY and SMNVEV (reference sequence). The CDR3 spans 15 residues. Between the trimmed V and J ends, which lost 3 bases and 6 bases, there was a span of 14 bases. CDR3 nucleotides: TGTGCCAGCAGTTTGCCAGTGGGGGGCTCCGGGGAGCTGTTTTTT. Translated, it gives CASSLPVGGSGELFF.

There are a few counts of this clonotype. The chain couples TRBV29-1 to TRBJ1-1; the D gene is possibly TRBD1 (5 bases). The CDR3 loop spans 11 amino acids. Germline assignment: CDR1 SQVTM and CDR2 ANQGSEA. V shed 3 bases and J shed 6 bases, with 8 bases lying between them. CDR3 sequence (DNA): TGCAGCGTTGATCGCAGGGCTGAAGCTTTCTTT. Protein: CSVDRRAEAFF.

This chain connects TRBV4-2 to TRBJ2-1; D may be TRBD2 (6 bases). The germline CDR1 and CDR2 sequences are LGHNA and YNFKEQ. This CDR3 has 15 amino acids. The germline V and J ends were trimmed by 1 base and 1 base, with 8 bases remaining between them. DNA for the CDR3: TGTGCCAGCAGCCAAGTCGGGGGTTCCTACAATGAGCAGTTCTTC. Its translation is CASSQVGGSYNEQFF.

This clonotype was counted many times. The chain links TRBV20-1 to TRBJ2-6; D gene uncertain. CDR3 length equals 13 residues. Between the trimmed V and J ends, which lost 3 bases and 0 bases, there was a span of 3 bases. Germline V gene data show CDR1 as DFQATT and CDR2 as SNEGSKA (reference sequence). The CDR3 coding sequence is TGCAGTGCTAGTGCCTCTGGGGCCAACGTCCTGACTTTC. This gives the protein CSASASGANVLTF.

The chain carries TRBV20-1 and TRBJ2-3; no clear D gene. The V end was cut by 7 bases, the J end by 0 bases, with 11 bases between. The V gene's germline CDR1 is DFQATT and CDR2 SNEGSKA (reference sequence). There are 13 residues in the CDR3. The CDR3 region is CSGTPVSTDTQYF. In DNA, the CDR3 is TGCAGTGGGACCCCCGTCAGCACAGATACGCAGTATTTT.

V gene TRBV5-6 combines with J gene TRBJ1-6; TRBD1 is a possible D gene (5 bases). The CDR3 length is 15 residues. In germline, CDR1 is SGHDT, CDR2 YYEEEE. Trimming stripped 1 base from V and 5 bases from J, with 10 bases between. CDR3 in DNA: TGTGCCAGCAGCTTGACTACAGGCGATAATTCACCCCTCCACTTT. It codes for CASSLTTGDNSPLHF.

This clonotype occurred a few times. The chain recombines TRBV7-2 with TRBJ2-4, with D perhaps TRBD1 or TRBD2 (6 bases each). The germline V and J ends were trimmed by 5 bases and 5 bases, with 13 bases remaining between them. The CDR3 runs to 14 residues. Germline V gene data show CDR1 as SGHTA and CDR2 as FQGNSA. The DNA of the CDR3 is TGTGCCAGCAGCCCGCCGGGGGCTCAAAACATTCAGTACTTC. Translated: CASSPPGAQNIQYF.

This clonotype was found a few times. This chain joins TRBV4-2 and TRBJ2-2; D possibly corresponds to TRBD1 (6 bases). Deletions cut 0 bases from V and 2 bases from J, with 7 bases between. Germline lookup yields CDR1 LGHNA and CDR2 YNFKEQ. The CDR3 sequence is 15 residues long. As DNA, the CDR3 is TGTGCCAGCAGCCAAGAGGACAGAAACACCGGGGAGCTGTTTTTT. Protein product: CASSQEDRNTGELFF.

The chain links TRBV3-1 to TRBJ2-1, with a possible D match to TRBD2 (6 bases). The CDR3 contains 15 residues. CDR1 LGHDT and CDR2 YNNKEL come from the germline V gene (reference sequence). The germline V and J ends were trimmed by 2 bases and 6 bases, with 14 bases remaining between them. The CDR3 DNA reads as TGTGCCAGCAGCCAAATTGGGGGGATCCGCAATGAGCAGTTCTTC. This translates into CASSQIGGIRNEQFF.

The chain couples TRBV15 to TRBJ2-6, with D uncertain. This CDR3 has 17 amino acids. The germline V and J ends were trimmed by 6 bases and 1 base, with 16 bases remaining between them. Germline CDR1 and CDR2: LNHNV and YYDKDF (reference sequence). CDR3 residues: CATSESHSTSGANVLTF. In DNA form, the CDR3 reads TGTGCCACCAGTGAATCACATTCGACTTCTGGGGCCAACGTCCTGACTTTC.

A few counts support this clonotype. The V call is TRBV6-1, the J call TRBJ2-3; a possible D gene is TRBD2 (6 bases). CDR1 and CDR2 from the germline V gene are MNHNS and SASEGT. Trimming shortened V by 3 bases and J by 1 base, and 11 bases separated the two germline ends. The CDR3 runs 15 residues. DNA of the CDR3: TGTGCCAGCAGTGATTTGCGGGGTCGCACAGATACGCAGTATTTT. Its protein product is CASSDLRGRTDTQYF.

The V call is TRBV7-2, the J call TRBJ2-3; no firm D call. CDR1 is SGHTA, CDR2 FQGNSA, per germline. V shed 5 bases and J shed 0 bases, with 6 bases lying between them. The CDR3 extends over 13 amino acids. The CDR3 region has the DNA TGTGCCAGCAGCCGCAAGAGCACAGATACGCAGTATTTT. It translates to CASSRKSTDTQYF. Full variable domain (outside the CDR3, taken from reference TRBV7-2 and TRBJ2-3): GAGVSQSPSNKVTEKGKDVELRCDPISGHTALYWYRQSLGQGLEFLIYFQGNSAPDKSGLPSDRFSAERTGGSVSTLTIQRTQQEDSAVYLCASSRKSTDTQYFGPGTRLTVL.

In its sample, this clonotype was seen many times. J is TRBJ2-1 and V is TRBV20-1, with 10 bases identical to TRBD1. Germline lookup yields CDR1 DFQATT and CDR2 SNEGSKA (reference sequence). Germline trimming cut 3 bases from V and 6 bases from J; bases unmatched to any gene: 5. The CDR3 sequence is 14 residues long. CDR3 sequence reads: CSASWTGGINEQFF. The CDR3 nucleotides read TGCAGTGCTAGTTGGACAGGGGGGATCAATGAGCAGTTCTTC.

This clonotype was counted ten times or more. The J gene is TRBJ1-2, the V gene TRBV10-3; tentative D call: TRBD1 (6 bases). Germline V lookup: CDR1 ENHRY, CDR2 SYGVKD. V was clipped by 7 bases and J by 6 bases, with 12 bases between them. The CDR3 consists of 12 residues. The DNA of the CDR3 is TGTGCCATCACCGGGGGCTTCGATGGCTACACCTTC. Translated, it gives CAITGGFDGYTF.

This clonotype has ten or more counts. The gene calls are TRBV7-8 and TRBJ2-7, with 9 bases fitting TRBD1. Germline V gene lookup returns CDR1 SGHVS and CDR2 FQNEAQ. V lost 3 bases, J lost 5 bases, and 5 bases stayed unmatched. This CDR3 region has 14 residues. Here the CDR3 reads CASSLGQGQNEQYF. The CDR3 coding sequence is TGTGCCAGCAGCTTGGGACAGGGTCAAAACGAGCAGTACTTC.

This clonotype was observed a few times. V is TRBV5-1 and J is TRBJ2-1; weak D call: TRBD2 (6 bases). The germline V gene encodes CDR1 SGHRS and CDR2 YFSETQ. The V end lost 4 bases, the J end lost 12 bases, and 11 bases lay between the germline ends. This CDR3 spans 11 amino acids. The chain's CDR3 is CASSPGVVQFF. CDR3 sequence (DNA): TGCGCCAGCAGCCCGGGAGTCGTGCAGTTCTTC.